Only one count was recorded for the clone carrying this T cell receptor (beta chain). Antigen: not known. These data belong to a study of cytomegalovirus exposure and HLA in healthy donors. Across the whole study: A subsequent analysis reported that the roughly 130 validation repertoires were produced on the same platform that had also been used for the approximately 710 first-cohort repertoires.

V lost 6 bases to trimming and J lost 1 base; unmatched junction nucleotides: 7. This CDR3 region has 15 residues. CDR1 SNHLY and CDR2 FYNNEI come from the germline V gene. The table came from immunoSEQ multiplex PCR; TCRdb's copy has only in-frame clones and leaves some out. In the table there are roughly 300,000 clones, 86% of which are singletons. General study findings and limits: Rarity marked most TCR sequences, yet some public TCRs occurred in many donors. Specific recognition of CMV antigens was confirmed in vitro for a few chains (all CMV-associated). Researchers counted over 150 TCR beta chains as cytomegalovirus-associated.

The receptor was derived from a woman under 30 in good health and CMV-seronegative. This chain uses TRBV2 with TRBJ1-1, with 8 positions matching TRBD1. Sequencing input: PBMCs. CDR3 sequence reads: CASRIQGARNTEAFF. CDR3 DNA: TGTGCCAGCAGGATTCAGGGGGCGCGGAACACTGAAGCTTTCTTT.